Described below is a single T cell receptor beta chain sequence and its context. Its specificity is not known. Produced via immunoSEQ multiplex PCR; TCRdb's table is partial and in-frame only. The sample includes around 340,000 clones, 88% of them seen just once. Germline assignment: CDR1 SGHRS and CDR2 YFSETQ. The CDR3 spans 14 residues. Trimming removed 0 bases from V and 8 bases from J, with 14 bases in between. This record belongs to a study of Ad26.COV2.S vaccination and SARS-CoV-2 variants. Study at large: Ad26.COV2.S given intramuscularly, once or twice 56 days apart.

Treatment in this sample: some 20 received Ad26.COV2.S at low or high dose, single or two shots; 5 received placebo; per-sample allocation not given. Sample collection was performed on day 63 after the first vaccine or placebo injection. Overall study findings and caveats: Spike-specific CD8+ and CD4+ T cell responses reportedly showed substantial breadth after vaccination. It was found that vaccine and placebo recipients had similar non-spike TCR breadth. The analyses of TCR breadth and depth may have understated the size of total T cell responses.

This specimen consisted of peripheral blood, obtained in a trial of Ad26.COV2.S vaccine versus placebo. This clonotype was obtained from a person aged 18 to 59 who received the Ad26.COV2.S COVID-19 vaccine or a placebo. The V call is TRBV5-1, the J call TRBJ1-2; D gene ambiguous. The CDR3 bases are TGCGCCAGCAGCTTGGTTCTCTCAGGAGGCGGCTACACCTTC. As protein: CASSLVLSGGGYTF. Full variable domain (missing parts from reference TRBV5-1 and TRBJ1-2): KAGVTQTPRYLIKTRGQQVTLSCSPISGHRSVSWYQQTPGQGLQFLFEYFSETQRNKGNFPGRFSGRQFSNSRSEMNVSTLELGDSALYLCASSLVLSGGGYTFGSGTRLTVV.